The rows below give T cell receptor beta chains drawn from one sample of a study of T-cell memory formation after mild COVID-19. TCRdb re-called the 5' RACE reads with MiXCR, one entry per CDR3 protein. The repertoire holds roughly 410,000 distinct CDR3 sequences, roughly 26% seen once, with around 9.5% in the top ten. Sequencing was done on a sample of PBMCs or a T cell subset sorted from them (not recorded which). Every receptor here comes from an adult woman who had mild COVID-19 (a few samples of this study predate the infection). Cell type and time point are not known. CDR3s include the opening cysteine and the closing phenylalanine or tryptophan. The order of the fields is D gene, V gene, clone size, J gene, CDR3 DNA, CDR3 protein. D genes are given only for firm matches. Clone size is shown for a subset of rows, as once, few, many or a class of expanded clone.

d_gene: NA
v_gene: TRBV2
abundance: NA
j_gene: TRBJ1-4
CDR3nt: TGTGCCAGCAGTGAAACGGGCAGGATCGCAACTAATGAAAAACTGTTTTTT
CDR3aa: CASSETGRIATNEKLFF

d_gene: NA
v_gene: TRBV7-9
abundance: NA
j_gene: TRBJ2-3
CDR3nt: TGTGCCAGCAGCGACCCGGGGCCGCCCGAGAACCCTAGCACAGATACGCAGTATTTT
CDR3aa: CASSDPGPPENPSTDTQYF

d_gene: NA
v_gene: TRBV24-1
abundance: NA
j_gene: TRBJ2-5
CDR3nt: TGTGCCACCAGTCACCAGTACTTC
CDR3aa: CATSHQYF

d_gene: NA
v_gene: TRBV6-5
abundance: few
j_gene: TRBJ1-1
CDR3nt: TGTGCCAGCAGTTACATTTCACACAAGAACACTGAAGCTTTCTTT
CDR3aa: CASSYISHKNTEAFF

d_gene: NA
v_gene: TRBV27
abundance: few
j_gene: TRBJ1-1
CDR3nt: TGTGCCAGCAGTCGGCAAAGGGGTAGGGGGAACACTGAAGCTTTCTTT
CDR3aa: CASSRQRGRGNTEAFF

d_gene: NA
v_gene: TRBV20-1
abundance: few
j_gene: TRBJ1-1
CDR3nt: TGCAGTGCTAGAGCAGGGACTAACACTGAAGCTTTCTTT
CDR3aa: CSARAGTNTEAFF

d_gene: NA
v_gene: TRBV27
abundance: NA
j_gene: TRBJ1-1
CDR3nt: TGTGCCAGCAGTTTATTCTACAGGGAGATCACTGAAGCTTTCTTT
CDR3aa: CASSLFYREITEAFF

d_gene: TRBD2
v_gene: TRBV5-6
abundance: NA
j_gene: TRBJ2-7
CDR3nt: TGTGCCAGCAGCACCGGACTAGCGGGAGTAGAGGAGCAGTACTTC
CDR3aa: CASSTGLAGVEEQYF

d_gene: NA
v_gene: TRBV29-1
abundance: NA
j_gene: TRBJ2-2
CDR3nt: TGCAGCGTTGACAAGCCGGGCGCGAACACCGGGGAGCTGTTTTTT
CDR3aa: CSVDKPGANTGELFF

d_gene: NA
v_gene: TRBV12-3/TRBV12-4
abundance: NA
j_gene: TRBJ1-1
CDR3nt: TGTGCCAGCACCCGGGACGGCTCTAGTTGGGCTTTCTTT
CDR3aa: CASTRDGSSWAFF

d_gene: NA
v_gene: TRBV6-1
abundance: NA
j_gene: TRBJ2-4
CDR3nt: TGTGCCAGCAGTCACTTAGCCGGGGAGTACATTCAGTACTTC
CDR3aa: CASSHLAGEYIQYF

d_gene: TRBD2
v_gene: TRBV12-3/TRBV12-4
abundance: few
j_gene: TRBJ2-1
CDR3nt: TGTGCCAGCAGTCCCAGTGAGCGGGGGAGCTCCTACAATGAGCAGTTCTTC
CDR3aa: CASSPSERGSSYNEQFF

d_gene: NA
v_gene: TRBV5-1
abundance: NA
j_gene: TRBJ2-1
CDR3nt: TGCGCCAGCAGCTTGGAGGGGTGGACATATGAGCAGTTCTTC
CDR3aa: CASSLEGWTYEQFF

d_gene: NA
v_gene: TRBV18
abundance: many
j_gene: TRBJ2-3
CDR3nt: TGTGCCAGCTCACTCTCCGGGACTAGCACAGATACGCAGTATTTT
CDR3aa: CASSLSGTSTDTQYF

d_gene: TRBD1
v_gene: TRBV5-6
abundance: NA
j_gene: TRBJ1-2
CDR3nt: TGTGCCAGCAGCTCGGCCGGGACAGGGATAAGGGATGGCTACACCTTC
CDR3aa: CASSSAGTGIRDGYTF

d_gene: TRBD2
v_gene: TRBV20-1
abundance: NA
j_gene: TRBJ2-7
CDR3nt: TGCAGTGCTAGCCCAACTAGCGGGAGTAAGTACGAGCAGTACTTC
CDR3aa: CSASPTSGSKYEQYF

d_gene: TRBD1
v_gene: TRBV6-5
abundance: NA
j_gene: TRBJ1-2
CDR3nt: TGTGCCAGCAGTTACTCGTTCTCCGGGACAGGGGTTTCTGGCTACACCTTC
CDR3aa: CASSYSFSGTGVSGYTF

d_gene: NA
v_gene: TRBV20-1
abundance: few
j_gene: TRBJ1-4
CDR3nt: TGCAGTGCTAGAGATACGGGGGCTGCTAATGAAAAACTGTTTTTT
CDR3aa: CSARDTGAANEKLFF

d_gene: NA
v_gene: TRBV7-9
abundance: few
j_gene: TRBJ2-1
CDR3nt: TGTGCCAGCAGCTCCCGGGACAAATACTCCTACAATGAGCAGTTCTTC
CDR3aa: CASSSRDKYSYNEQFF

d_gene: NA
v_gene: TRBV7-2
abundance: few
j_gene: TRBJ1-4
CDR3nt: TGTGCCAGCAGCTTAGACAGGGCAACTAATGAAAAACTGTTTTTT
CDR3aa: CASSLDRATNEKLFF

d_gene: NA
v_gene: TRBV10-3
abundance: NA
j_gene: TRBJ1-2
CDR3nt: TGTGCCATCAGTGAGTCGGTAACTGGCTACACCTTC
CDR3aa: CAISESVTGYTF

d_gene: NA
v_gene: TRBV27
abundance: NA
j_gene: TRBJ1-1
CDR3nt: TGTGCCAGCAGTTTTCTAGGCGTTGGGGAAGTGAAGACTGAAGCTTTCTTT
CDR3aa: CASSFLGVGEVKTEAFF

d_gene: NA
v_gene: TRBV5-1
abundance: few
j_gene: TRBJ1-2
CDR3nt: TGCGCCAGCAGCTTGGACCAGTATGGCTACACCTTC
CDR3aa: CASSLDQYGYTF

d_gene: NA
v_gene: TRBV23-1
abundance: few
j_gene: TRBJ2-1
CDR3nt: TGCGCCAGCAGTCGCCTGACAGGTGTCCCCGACAAGCAGTTCTTC
CDR3aa: CASSRLTGVPDKQFF

d_gene: NA
v_gene: TRBV10-3
abundance: NA
j_gene: TRBJ2-7
CDR3nt: TGTGCCATCAGTGGACAACAGGGATCTACCTACGAGCAGTACTTC
CDR3aa: CAISGQQGSTYEQYF

d_gene: NA
v_gene: TRBV7-6
abundance: few
j_gene: TRBJ2-2
CDR3nt: TGTGCCAGCAGCTTTGTATACAAGTCCGGGGAGCTGTTTTTT
CDR3aa: CASSFVYKSGELFF

d_gene: NA
v_gene: TRBV7-9
abundance: NA
j_gene: TRBJ2-7
CDR3nt: TGTGCCAGCAGCCAAGGTAGGGGGGTACCCTACGAGCAGTACTTC
CDR3aa: CASSQGRGVPYEQYF

d_gene: NA
v_gene: TRBV6-6
abundance: few
j_gene: TRBJ2-3
CDR3nt: TGTGCCAGCACTCTAACGGGGCGGGGGCCCACAGATACGCAGTATTTT
CDR3aa: CASTLTGRGPTDTQYF

d_gene: NA
v_gene: TRBV7-2
abundance: NA
j_gene: TRBJ2-1
CDR3nt: TGTGCCAGCAGCTTAGCGCTCCGTAGGACCACGAATGAGCAGTTCTTC
CDR3aa: CASSLALRRTTNEQFF

d_gene: TRBD2
v_gene: TRBV20-1
abundance: NA
j_gene: TRBJ2-3
CDR3nt: TGCAGTGCTAGAGTCCTAGCGGGGGTCGGAGATACGCAGTATTTT
CDR3aa: CSARVLAGVGDTQYF

d_gene: NA
v_gene: TRBV7-2
abundance: NA
j_gene: TRBJ2-3
CDR3nt: TGTGCCAGCAGTCTAAGGTCCGTAGATACGCAGTATTTT
CDR3aa: CASSLRSVDTQYF

d_gene: TRBD1
v_gene: TRBV25-1
abundance: few
j_gene: TRBJ2-7
CDR3nt: TGTGCCAGCAGTGTAGGGACAGCATCCTACGAGCAGTACTTC
CDR3aa: CASSVGTASYEQYF

d_gene: NA
v_gene: TRBV3-1
abundance: NA
j_gene: TRBJ1-2
CDR3nt: TGTGCCAGCAGCCAAGAGACGAGGTTGGGACATGGCTACACCTTC
CDR3aa: CASSQETRLGHGYTF

d_gene: TRBD1
v_gene: TRBV20-1
abundance: NA
j_gene: TRBJ1-1
CDR3nt: TGCAGTGCTAGAGAAAACCCGGGACAGGAGAGGGCTTTCTTT
CDR3aa: CSARENPGQERAFF

d_gene: NA
v_gene: TRBV20-1
abundance: NA
j_gene: TRBJ1-2
CDR3nt: TGCAGTGCTAGAACTACCCGAGGGGGAGATAACTATGGCTACACCTTC
CDR3aa: CSARTTRGGDNYGYTF

d_gene: NA
v_gene: TRBV7-6
abundance: few
j_gene: TRBJ2-5
CDR3nt: TGTGCCAGCAGCATTGGGGGGGAGACCCAGTACTTC
CDR3aa: CASSIGGETQYF

d_gene: TRBD2
v_gene: TRBV9
abundance: NA
j_gene: TRBJ2-5
CDR3nt: TGTGCCAGCAGCGCCGGACTAGCCCTGGAGACCCAGTACTTC
CDR3aa: CASSAGLALETQYF

d_gene: TRBD1
v_gene: TRBV12-3/TRBV12-4
abundance: NA
j_gene: TRBJ1-5
CDR3nt: TGTGCCAGCAGGGATACTGCCAGGGGGCGGGGGGTGTCCCAGCATTTT
CDR3aa: CASRDTARGRGVSQHF

d_gene: TRBD1
v_gene: TRBV7-9
abundance: few
j_gene: TRBJ1-1
CDR3nt: TGTGCCAGCAGCTCTCGACAGGGGGTAACTGAAGCTTTCTTT
CDR3aa: CASSSRQGVTEAFF

d_gene: NA
v_gene: TRBV7-2
abundance: NA
j_gene: TRBJ2-7
CDR3nt: TGTGCCAGCAGCCGGGACACCCGAGACTACGAGCAGTACTTC
CDR3aa: CASSRDTRDYEQYF

d_gene: NA
v_gene: TRBV20-1
abundance: NA
j_gene: TRBJ1-5
CDR3nt: TGCAGTGCCCGTCCCTTTAGCAATCAGCCCCAGCATTTT
CDR3aa: CSARPFSNQPQHF

d_gene: TRBD1
v_gene: TRBV3-1
abundance: NA
j_gene: TRBJ1-2
CDR3nt: TGTGCCAGCAGCCAGAACAGGGGTAGTGGCTACACCTTC
CDR3aa: CASSQNRGSGYTF

d_gene: TRBD1
v_gene: TRBV5-6
abundance: NA
j_gene: TRBJ2-2
CDR3nt: TGTGCCAGCAGCGAAGGGACAGGCCGCACCGGGGAGCTGTTTTTT
CDR3aa: CASSEGTGRTGELFF

d_gene: TRBD2
v_gene: TRBV12-3/TRBV12-4
abundance: few
j_gene: TRBJ2-7
CDR3nt: TGTGCCAGCAGGGCCGGGACTAGCGTCATCTACGAGCAGTACTTC
CDR3aa: CASRAGTSVIYEQYF

d_gene: TRBD2
v_gene: TRBV24-1
abundance: NA
j_gene: TRBJ2-1
CDR3nt: TGTGCCACCAGTGATTTCGACAGCGGGGGGGCTAAGTACAATGAGCAGTTCTTC
CDR3aa: CATSDFDSGGAKYNEQFF

d_gene: NA
v_gene: TRBV24-1
abundance: NA
j_gene: TRBJ2-5
CDR3nt: TGTGCCACCAGTTCAGGGGACCAAGAGACCCAGTACTTC
CDR3aa: CATSSGDQETQYF

d_gene: NA
v_gene: TRBV7-8
abundance: NA
j_gene: TRBJ1-6
CDR3nt: TGTGCCAGCAGCGCCCGGGGGTCCTATAATTCACCCCTCCACTTT
CDR3aa: CASSARGSYNSPLHF

d_gene: TRBD1
v_gene: TRBV12-3/TRBV12-4
abundance: once
j_gene: TRBJ1-1
CDR3nt: TGTGCCAGCAGTGGGACAGGGGTGAACACTGAAGCTTTCTTT
CDR3aa: CASSGTGVNTEAFF

d_gene: TRBD2
v_gene: TRBV7-9
abundance: few
j_gene: TRBJ2-1
CDR3nt: TGTGCCAGCAGCCACCTAGCGGTCTCCTACAATGAGCAGTTCTTC
CDR3aa: CASSHLAVSYNEQFF

d_gene: NA
v_gene: TRBV10-3
abundance: NA
j_gene: TRBJ2-3
CDR3nt: TGTGCCATCAGCGACCCACAGGAGGCCGGGGATACGCAGTATTTT
CDR3aa: CAISDPQEAGDTQYF